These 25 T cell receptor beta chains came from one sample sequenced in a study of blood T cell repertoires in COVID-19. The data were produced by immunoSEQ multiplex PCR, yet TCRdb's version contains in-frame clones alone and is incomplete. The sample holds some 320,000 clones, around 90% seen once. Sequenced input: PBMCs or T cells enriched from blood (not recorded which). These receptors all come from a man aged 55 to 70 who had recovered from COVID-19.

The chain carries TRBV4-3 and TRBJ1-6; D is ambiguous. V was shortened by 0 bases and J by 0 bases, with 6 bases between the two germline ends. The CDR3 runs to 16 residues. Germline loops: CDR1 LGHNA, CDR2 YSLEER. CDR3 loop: CASSQEYSSYNSPLHF. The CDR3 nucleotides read TGCGCCAGCAGCCAAGAGTACAGCTCCTATAATTCACCCCTCCACTTT.

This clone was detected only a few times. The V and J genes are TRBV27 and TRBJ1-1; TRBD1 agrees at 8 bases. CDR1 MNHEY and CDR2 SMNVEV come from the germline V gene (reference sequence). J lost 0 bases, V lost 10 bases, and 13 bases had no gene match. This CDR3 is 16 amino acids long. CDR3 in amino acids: CATPPGGGEVNTEAFF. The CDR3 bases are TGTGCCACTCCCCCAGGGGGCGGTGAGGTGAACACTGAAGCTTTCTTT.

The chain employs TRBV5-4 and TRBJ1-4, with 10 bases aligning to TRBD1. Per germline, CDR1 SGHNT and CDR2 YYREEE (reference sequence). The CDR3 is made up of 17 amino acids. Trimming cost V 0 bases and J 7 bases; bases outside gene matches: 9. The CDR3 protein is CASSLDPSGTGVEKLFF. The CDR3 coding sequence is TGTGCCAGCAGCTTGGACCCGTCCGGGACAGGGGTTGAAAAACTGTTTTTT.

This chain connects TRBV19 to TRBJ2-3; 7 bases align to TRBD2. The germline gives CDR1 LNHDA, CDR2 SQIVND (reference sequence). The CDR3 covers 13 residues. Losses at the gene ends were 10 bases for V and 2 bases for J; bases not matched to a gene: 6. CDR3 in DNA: TGTGCCACCCGGGACTACCACACAGATACGCAGTATTTT. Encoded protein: CATRDYHTDTQYF.

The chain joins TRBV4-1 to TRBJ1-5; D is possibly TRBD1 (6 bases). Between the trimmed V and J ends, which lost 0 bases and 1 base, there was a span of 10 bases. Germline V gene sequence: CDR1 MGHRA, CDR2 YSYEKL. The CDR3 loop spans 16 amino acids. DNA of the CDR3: TGCGCCAGCAGCCAAGATTACGGACAGAGCAATCAGCCCCAGCATTTT. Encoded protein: CASSQDYGQSNQPQHF.

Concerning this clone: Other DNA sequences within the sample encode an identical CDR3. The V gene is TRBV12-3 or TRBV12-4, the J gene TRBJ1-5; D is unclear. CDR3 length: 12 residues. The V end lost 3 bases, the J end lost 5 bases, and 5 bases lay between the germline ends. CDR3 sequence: CASSFGDQPQHF. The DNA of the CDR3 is TGTGCCAGCAGTTTCGGTGATCAGCCCCAGCATTTT.

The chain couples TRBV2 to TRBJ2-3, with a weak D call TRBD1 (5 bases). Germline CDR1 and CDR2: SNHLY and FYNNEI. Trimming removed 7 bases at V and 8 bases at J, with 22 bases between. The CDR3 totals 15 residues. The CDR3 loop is CASTKTAAPMGTQYF. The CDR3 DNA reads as TGTGCCAGCACCAAGACAGCTGCTCCCATGGGTACGCAGTATTTT.

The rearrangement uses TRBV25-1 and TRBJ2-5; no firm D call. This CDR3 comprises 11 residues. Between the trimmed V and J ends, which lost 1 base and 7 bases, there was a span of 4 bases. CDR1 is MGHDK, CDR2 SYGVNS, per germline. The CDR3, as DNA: TGTGCCAGCAGTGAATCGGTGACCCAGTACTTC. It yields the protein CASSESVTQYF.

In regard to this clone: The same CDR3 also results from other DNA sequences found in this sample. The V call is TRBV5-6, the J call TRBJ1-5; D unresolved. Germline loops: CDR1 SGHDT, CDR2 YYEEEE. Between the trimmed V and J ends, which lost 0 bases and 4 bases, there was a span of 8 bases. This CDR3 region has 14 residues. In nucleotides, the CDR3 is TGTGCCAGCAGCTTGGGACAAGCTAATCAGCCCCAGCATTTT. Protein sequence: CASSLGQANQPQHF.

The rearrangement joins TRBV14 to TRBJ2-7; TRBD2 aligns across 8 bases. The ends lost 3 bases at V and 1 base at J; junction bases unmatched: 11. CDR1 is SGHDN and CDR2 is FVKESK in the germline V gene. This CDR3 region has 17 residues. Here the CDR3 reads CASSQYKGSSGSYEQYF. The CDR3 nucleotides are TGTGCCAGCAGCCAGTATAAAGGGTCTAGCGGGTCCTACGAGCAGTACTTC.

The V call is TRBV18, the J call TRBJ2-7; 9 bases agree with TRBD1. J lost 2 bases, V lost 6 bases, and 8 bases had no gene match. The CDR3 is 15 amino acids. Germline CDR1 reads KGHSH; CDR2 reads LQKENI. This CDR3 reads CASSQNRGQAYEQYF. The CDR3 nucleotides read TGTGCCAGCTCGCAGAACAGGGGGCAAGCCTACGAGCAGTACTTC.

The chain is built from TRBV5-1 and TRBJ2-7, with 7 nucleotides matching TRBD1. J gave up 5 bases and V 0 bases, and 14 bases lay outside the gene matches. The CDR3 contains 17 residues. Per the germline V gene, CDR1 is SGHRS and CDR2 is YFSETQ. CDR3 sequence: CASSLAIRTGGTHEQYF. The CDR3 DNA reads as TGCGCCAGCAGCTTGGCTATTCGGACAGGAGGTACCCACGAGCAGTACTTC.

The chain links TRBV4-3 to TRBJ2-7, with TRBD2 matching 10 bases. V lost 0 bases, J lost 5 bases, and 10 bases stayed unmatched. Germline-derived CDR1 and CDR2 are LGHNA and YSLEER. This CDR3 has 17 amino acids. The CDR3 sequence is CASSQDRGSSGGNEQYF. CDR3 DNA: TGCGCCAGCAGCCAAGATCGCGGAAGTAGCGGGGGGAACGAGCAGTACTTC.

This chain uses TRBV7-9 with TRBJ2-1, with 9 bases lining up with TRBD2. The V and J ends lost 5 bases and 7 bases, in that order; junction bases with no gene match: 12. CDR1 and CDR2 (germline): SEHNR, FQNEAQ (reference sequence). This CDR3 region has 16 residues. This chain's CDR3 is CASSPRLASGKNEQFF. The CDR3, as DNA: TGTGCCAGCAGCCCGCGGTTGGCTAGCGGGAAAAATGAGCAGTTCTTC.

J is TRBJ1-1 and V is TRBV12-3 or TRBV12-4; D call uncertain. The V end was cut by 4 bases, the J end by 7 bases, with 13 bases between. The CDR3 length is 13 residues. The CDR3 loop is CASSSHRGGEAFF. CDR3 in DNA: TGTGCCAGCAGTTCCCATCGTGGAGGTGAAGCTTTCTTT.

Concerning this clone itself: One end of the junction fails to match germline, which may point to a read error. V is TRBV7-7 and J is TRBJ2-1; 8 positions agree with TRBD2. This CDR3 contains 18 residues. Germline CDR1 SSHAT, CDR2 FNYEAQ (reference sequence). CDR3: CASSIALPSPGGPHEQFF. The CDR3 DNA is TGTGCTAGCAGCATTGCGCTGCCTTCACCGGGGGGGCCCCATGAGCAGTTCTTC.

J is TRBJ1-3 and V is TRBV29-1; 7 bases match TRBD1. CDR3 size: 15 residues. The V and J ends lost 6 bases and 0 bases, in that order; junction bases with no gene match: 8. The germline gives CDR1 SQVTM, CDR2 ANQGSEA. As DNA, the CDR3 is TGCAGCGTGTGGACAGGCACCTACTCTGGAAACACCATATATTTT. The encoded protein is CSVWTGTYSGNTIYF.

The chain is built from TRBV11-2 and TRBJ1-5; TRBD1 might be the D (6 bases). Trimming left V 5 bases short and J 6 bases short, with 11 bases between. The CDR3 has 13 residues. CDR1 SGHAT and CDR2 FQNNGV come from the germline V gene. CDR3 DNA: TGTGCCAGCAGCATACAGGGAGCTCAGCCCCAGCATTTT. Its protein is CASSIQGAQPQHF.

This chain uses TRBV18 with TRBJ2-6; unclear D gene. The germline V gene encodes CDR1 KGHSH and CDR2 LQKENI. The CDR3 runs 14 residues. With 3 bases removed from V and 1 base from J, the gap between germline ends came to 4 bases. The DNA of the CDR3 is TGTGCCAGCTCACCCCAATCTGGGGCCAACGTCCTGACTTTC. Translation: CASSPQSGANVLTF.

The CDR3 DNA follows: TGTGCCAGCAGCTTACCAAGCCCTGGGAGGTCGGGGACTGAAGCTTTCTTT. It encodes CASSLPSPGRSGTEAFF. The chain uses TRBV7-9 and TRBJ1-1; the D is unclear. The length of the CDR3 is 17 residues. The V gene lost 2 bases and the J gene lost 5 bases, with 21 bases spanning the gap. Germline loops: CDR1 SEHNR, CDR2 FQNEAQ (reference sequence).

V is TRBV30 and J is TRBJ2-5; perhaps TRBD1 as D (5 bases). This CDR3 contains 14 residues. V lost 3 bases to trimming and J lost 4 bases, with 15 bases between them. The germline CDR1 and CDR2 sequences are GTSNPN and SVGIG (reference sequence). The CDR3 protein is CAWRKGAHSETQYF. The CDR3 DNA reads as TGTGCCTGGAGGAAAGGGGCCCACTCAGAGACCCAGTACTTC.

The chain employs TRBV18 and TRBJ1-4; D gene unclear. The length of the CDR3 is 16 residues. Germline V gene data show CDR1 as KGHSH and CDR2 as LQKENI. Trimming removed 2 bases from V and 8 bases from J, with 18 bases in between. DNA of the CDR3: TGTGCCAGCTCACCAACTGCCGGGTCCTCGGGGGAAAAACTGTTTTTT. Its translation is CASSPTAGSSGEKLFF.

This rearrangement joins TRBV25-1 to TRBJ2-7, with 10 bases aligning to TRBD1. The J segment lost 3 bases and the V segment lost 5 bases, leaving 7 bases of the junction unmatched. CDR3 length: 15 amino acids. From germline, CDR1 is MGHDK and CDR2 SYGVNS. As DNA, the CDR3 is TGTGCCAGCAGTCATGCCGGGACAGGGGACTACGAGCAGTACTTC. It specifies CASSHAGTGDYEQYF.

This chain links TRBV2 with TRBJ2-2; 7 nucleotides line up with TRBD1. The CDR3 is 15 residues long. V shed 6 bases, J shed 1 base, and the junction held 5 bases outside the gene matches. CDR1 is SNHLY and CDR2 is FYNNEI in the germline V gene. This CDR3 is CASSGQAVNTGELFF. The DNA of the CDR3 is TGTGCCAGCAGCGGACAGGCCGTGAACACCGGGGAGCTGTTTTTT.

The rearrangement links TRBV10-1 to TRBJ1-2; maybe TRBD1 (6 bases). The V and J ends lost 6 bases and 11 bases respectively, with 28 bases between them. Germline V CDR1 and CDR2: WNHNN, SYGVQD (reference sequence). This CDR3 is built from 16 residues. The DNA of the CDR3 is TGCGCCAGCAGGCCCCACACCAGACAGGAAGGTGGATATTACACCTTC. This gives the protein CASRPHTRQEGGYYTF.